The sequence of this TCR beta chain was determined in a study of CD8 T cells in Susac syndrome. From blood CD8+ and CD4+ T cells, TCR beta sequences were generated. It was healthy donors who served as the controls, matched for age and sex. TEMRA cells were FACS-enriched and CD8+ and CD4+ T cells negatively isolated. Random hexamers primed reverse transcription of about 0.5 to 1 ug RNA. Across 54 Vbeta and 13 Jbeta, TCR beta CDR3 was amplified with immunoSEQ multiplex PCR. TCRdb redid the calling of the immunoSEQ multiplex PCR reads with MiXCR, one entry per CDR3 protein. The data contain about 160,000 distinct CDR3 sequences, just over 90% of them seen just once; the ten biggest clones take up 0.065% to 0.085%. The CDR3 is 12 amino acids. Per germline, CDR1 MDHEN and CDR2 SYDVKM. Trimming pared 5 bases from V and 10 bases from J, leaving 14 bases between.

V is TRBV28 and J is TRBJ2-5; D is ambiguous. The sequence was obtained from a human donor in good health. Material: CD4+ T cells from PBMCs. The CDR3: CASSDSRWCQYF. The CDR3 DNA is TGTGCCAGCAGTGATTCCCGGTGGTGCCAGTACTTC.